One T cell receptor (beta chain) is described in this entry. Its antigen target is currently unknown. No qualities accompany the bases; no much larger clone lies one base away. These data originate in a study of blood T cell repertoires in COVID-19 (dated by TCRdb to 2018 to 2021). Study-level background: The collaborator samples originated in the United States, Italy and Spain and spanned the acute and convalescent phases of COVID-19. The material from the prospective study consisted of cDNA or gDNA derived from T cells, B-cell-depleted T cells, or PBMCs. Deeply sampled blood TCRbeta repertoires from subjects exposed to, actively infected with, or recovered from COVID-19 were included in the dataset. The repertoires were made available in a free public database intended to serve as a resource for research on the immune response to SARS-CoV-2. Samples were obtained from the ongoing ImmuneRACE study (first 160 participants) and from some 1,300 subjects provided by 6 global collaborators. Nearly every sample came with metadata listing a de-identified subject ID, COVID-19 status, age in years and sex. Where HLA class I and class II types were available, the types were taken from metadata supplied by the sample provider, not from assay-based typing.

One collaborating source in Seattle enrolled patients during active infection and followed them longitudinally through the course of disease. Each collaborating institution followed its own protocols to collect whole blood in K2EDTA tubes. For TCRbeta analysis, collaborators shipped samples as frozen whole blood, isolated PBMCs, or DNA extracted from either of those sample types. Here is what the overall study found, with its caveats: The amount of clinical and demographic metadata varied by source and participant and was provided uncurated.

The immunoSEQ Assay, a bias-controlled multiplex PCR, was used to amplify TCRbeta CDR3 regions from genomic DNA. As for the authors' bioinformatics: Nucleated cell counts per sample were estimated from amplification of reference gene primers within the assay. To quantify the absolute abundance of each unique TCRbeta CDR3 rearrangement, sequence reads were collapsed and filtered. For each sample, productive Simpson clonality was calculated by taking the square root of Simpson's diversity index across productive rearrangements. TCRdb limited this immuneACCESS table to in-frame rearrangements with V and J called. A share of clones is missing; checked studies link under half to unresolved V genes, and the rest is unexplained. The V and J calls and the clone size are those of that table, but D and trimming were determined from the DNA. For this sample the table gives tens of thousands of clones, of which 84% were detected only once. More than 15% of the sample is held by the ten biggest clonotypes.

Taken from cysteine to phenylalanine, the CDR3 has 12 residues. The CDR3 DNA has 36 bases and is translated from base 1. Cut back by 7 bases and 10 bases, the V and J ends lie 17 bases apart. The receptor chain draws on TRBV12-3 or TRBV12-4 and TRBJ2-7; TRBD1 is a possible D gene, resting on 6 matching bases. The sequenced sample was peripheral blood. The TCR sequence derives from a man between 60 and 75 years old with COVID-19, enrolled during active disease. The nucleotide sequence reads TGTGCCAGCAAAGGGGACAATAACCGACAGTACTTC. Translated, this is CASKGDNNRQYF.